These T cell receptor beta chains were read from a single sample in a study of T cells after yellow fever vaccination. TCRdb re-derived calls from the 5' RACE reads in MiXCR, one entry per CDR3 protein. The sample includes about 320,000 distinct CDR3 sequences, around 10% of them seen just once. Sequenced material: CD4+ T cells sorted from PBMCs, taken 45 days after the yellow fever booster vaccination. These TCRs come from a man younger than 35 who received the YFV17D yellow fever vaccine. Each CDR3 is given with its conserved first and last residue. D genes are given only for firm matches. Size is omitted from some rows. Given values are once, few, many or a class for expanded clones.

clone_size: few; v_call: TRBV6-9; d_call: TRBD1; j_call: TRBJ2-7; cdr3_aa: CASMDGRTGIHEQYF; cdr3_nt: TGTGCCAGCATGGATGGCCGGACAGGGATCCACGAGCAGTACTTC
clone_size: .; v_call: TRBV5-1; d_call: TRBD2; j_call: TRBJ2-3; cdr3_aa: CASSSSELAGSTDTQYF; cdr3_nt: TGCGCCAGCAGCTCCTCCGAACTAGCGGGGAGCACAGATACGCAGTATTTT
clone_size: few; v_call: TRBV7-9; d_call: .; j_call: TRBJ2-7; cdr3_aa: CASSPSGPREQYF; cdr3_nt: TGTGCCAGCAGCCCATCGGGGCCGCGCGAGCAGTACTTC
clone_size: few; v_call: TRBV24-1; d_call: .; j_call: TRBJ2-3; cdr3_aa: CATSAGDYPSSTDTQYF; cdr3_nt: TGTGCCACCAGTGCAGGGGACTACCCTAGTTCGACAGATACGCAGTATTTT
clone_size: .; v_call: TRBV20-1; d_call: .; j_call: TRBJ2-2; cdr3_aa: CSVGARNTGELFF; cdr3_nt: TGCAGTGTGGGGGCCAGGAACACCGGGGAGCTGTTTTTT
clone_size: .; v_call: TRBV29-1; d_call: TRBD2; j_call: TRBJ2-5; cdr3_aa: CSVGEGETQYF; cdr3_nt: TGCAGCGTTGGGGAGGGGGAGACCCAGTACTTC
clone_size: few; v_call: TRBV25-1; d_call: TRBD1; j_call: TRBJ2-4; cdr3_aa: CASTPQGQGDIQYF; cdr3_nt: TGTGCCAGCACCCCTCAGGGACAGGGAGACATTCAGTACTTC
clone_size: few; v_call: TRBV7-9; d_call: .; j_call: TRBJ2-7; cdr3_aa: CASSLPAQEQYF; cdr3_nt: TGTGCCAGCAGCTTACCCGCCCAGGAGCAGTACTTC
clone_size: .; v_call: TRBV12-3/TRBV12-4; d_call: .; j_call: TRBJ2-1; cdr3_aa: CASTYGGARGNEQFF; cdr3_nt: TGTGCCAGCACCTATGGGGGGGCCCGAGGGAATGAGCAGTTCTTC
clone_size: many; v_call: TRBV29-1; d_call: .; j_call: TRBJ2-3; cdr3_aa: CSVGGRGETSTDTQYF; cdr3_nt: TGCAGCGTCGGGGGACGAGGGGAGACTAGCACAGATACGCAGTATTTT
clone_size: .; v_call: TRBV7-2; d_call: TRBD1; j_call: TRBJ1-6; cdr3_aa: CASSSTGSGSPLHF; cdr3_nt: TGTGCCAGCAGCTCGACAGGGTCGGGGTCACCCCTCCACTTT
clone_size: .; v_call: TRBV5-1; d_call: TRBD2; j_call: TRBJ2-1; cdr3_aa: CACSTSGNEQFF; cdr3_nt: TGCGCCTGTTCGACTAGCGGCAATGAGCAGTTCTTC
clone_size: few; v_call: TRBV7-2; d_call: .; j_call: TRBJ2-5; cdr3_aa: CASERAGGEQETQYF; cdr3_nt: TGTGCCAGCGAGCGGGCAGGGGGTGAACAAGAGACCCAGTACTTC
clone_size: .; v_call: TRBV12-3/TRBV12-4; d_call: TRBD1; j_call: TRBJ1-1; cdr3_aa: CASSLELRDRAFF; cdr3_nt: TGTGCCAGCAGTTTAGAGCTCCGGGACAGAGCTTTCTTT
clone_size: few; v_call: TRBV20-1; d_call: .; j_call: TRBJ1-5; cdr3_aa: CSARQGSNQPQHF; cdr3_nt: TGCAGTGCTCGTCAGGGTAGCAATCAGCCCCAGCATTTT
clone_size: few; v_call: TRBV28; d_call: .; j_call: TRBJ1-5; cdr3_aa: CASNTGLAQPQHF; cdr3_nt: TGTGCCAGCAACACAGGGTTGGCTCAGCCCCAGCATTTT
clone_size: .; v_call: TRBV2; d_call: .; j_call: TRBJ2-3; cdr3_aa: CVGGTSTDTQYF; cdr3_nt: TGTGTAGGGGGGACTAGCACAGATACGCAGTATTTT
clone_size: few; v_call: TRBV6-2/TRBV6-3; d_call: TRBD1; j_call: TRBJ1-1; cdr3_aa: CASSPFRVRTGNTEAFF; cdr3_nt: TGTGCCAGCAGTCCTTTTCGGGTCCGGACAGGGAACACTGAAGCTTTCTTT
clone_size: .; v_call: TRBV7-2; d_call: TRBD1; j_call: TRBJ2-3; cdr3_aa: CASSLVGTGGTDTQYF; cdr3_nt: TGTGCCAGCAGCTTAGTCGGGACAGGGGGAACAGATACGCAGTATTTT
clone_size: .; v_call: TRBV7-9; d_call: .; j_call: TRBJ2-1; cdr3_aa: CASSLSTRHHMFF; cdr3_nt: TGTGCCAGCAGCTTAAGTACGCGACATCACATGTTCTTC
clone_size: few; v_call: TRBV20-1; d_call: TRBD2; j_call: TRBJ2-1; cdr3_aa: CSARDFAGAYNEQFF; cdr3_nt: TGCAGTGCTAGAGACTTTGCGGGAGCCTACAATGAGCAGTTCTTC
clone_size: .; v_call: TRBV6-2/TRBV6-3; d_call: TRBD1; j_call: TRBJ1-5; cdr3_aa: CASRLGQQDWQPQHF; cdr3_nt: TGTGCCAGCAGACTGGGACAGCAAGACTGGCAGCCCCAGCATTTT
clone_size: few; v_call: TRBV2; d_call: .; j_call: TRBJ2-7; cdr3_aa: CASRSQGVITYEQYF; cdr3_nt: TGTGCCAGCCGTTCTCAGGGAGTCATTACCTACGAGCAGTACTTC
clone_size: few; v_call: TRBV20-1; d_call: TRBD1; j_call: TRBJ1-1; cdr3_aa: CSARTTWSRDRAVNTEAFF; cdr3_nt: TGCAGTGCTAGAACGACGTGGTCCCGGGACAGGGCCGTGAACACTGAAGCTTTCTTT
clone_size: few; v_call: TRBV6-6; d_call: .; j_call: TRBJ1-5; cdr3_aa: CASSLALGGGYQPQHF; cdr3_nt: TGTGCCAGCAGTTTGGCCCTGGGGGGAGGGTATCAGCCCCAGCATTTT
clone_size: .; v_call: TRBV12-3/TRBV12-4; d_call: TRBD1; j_call: TRBJ1-6; cdr3_aa: CASSLSGTASLHF; cdr3_nt: TGTGCCAGCAGTTTGAGTGGGACAGCATCTCTCCACTTT